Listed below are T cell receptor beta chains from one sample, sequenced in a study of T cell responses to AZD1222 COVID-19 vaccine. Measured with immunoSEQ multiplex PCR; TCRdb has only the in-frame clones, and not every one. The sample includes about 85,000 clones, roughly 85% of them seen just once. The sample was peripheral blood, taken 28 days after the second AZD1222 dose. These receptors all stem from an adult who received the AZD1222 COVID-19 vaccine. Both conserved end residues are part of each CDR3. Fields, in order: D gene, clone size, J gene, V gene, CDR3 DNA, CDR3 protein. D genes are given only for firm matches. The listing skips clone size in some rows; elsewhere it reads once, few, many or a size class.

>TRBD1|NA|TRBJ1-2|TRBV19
TGTGCCAGTAGCACAGGGGGCTGGGTAGGCTACACCTTC
CASSTGGWVGYTF
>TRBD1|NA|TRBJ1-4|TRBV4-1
TGCGCCAGCAGCCGGACAGGAACTAATGAAAAACTGTTTTTT
CASSRTGTNEKLFF
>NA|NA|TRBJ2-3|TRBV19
TGTGCCAGCGGAGGGGGGCACTCACGCACAGATACGCAGTATTTT
CASGGGHSRTDTQYF
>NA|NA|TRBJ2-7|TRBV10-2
TGCGCCAGCAGTGTTTACAGAGCCTACGAGCAGTACTTC
CASSVYRAYEQYF
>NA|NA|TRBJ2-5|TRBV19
TGTGCCAGTAGTGTCCGACCGTCGGAGACCCAGTACTTC
CASSVRPSETQYF
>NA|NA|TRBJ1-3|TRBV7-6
TGTGCCAGCAGCCTAGGCGTGGGGGACTCTGGAAACACCATATATTTT
CASSLGVGDSGNTIYF
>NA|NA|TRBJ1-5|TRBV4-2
TGTGCCAGCAGCCAAGAGGCGGGCACCCAGGGGCCCCAGCATTTT
CASSQEAGTQGPQHF
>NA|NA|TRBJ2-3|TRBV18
TGTGCCAGCTCACCAGGAGATACGCAGTATTTT
CASSPGDTQYF
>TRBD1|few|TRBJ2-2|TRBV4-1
TGCGCCAGCAGCCCGAGGGGACAGTTCACCGGGGAGCTGTTTTTT
CASSPRGQFTGELFF
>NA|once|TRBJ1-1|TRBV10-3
TGTGCCATCAAAGTGCTCCTAGGGGCTGAAGCTTTCTTT
CAIKVLLGAEAFF
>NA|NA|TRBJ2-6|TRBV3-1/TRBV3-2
TGTGCCAGCAGCCAAGAATCCGGCAAAGGCAATTACTCTGGGGCCAACGTCCTGACTTTC
CASSQESGKGNYSGANVLTF
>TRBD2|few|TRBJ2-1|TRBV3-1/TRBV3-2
TGTGCCAGCAGCCAAGATCTTTCGGGGGGAATCTACAATGAGCAGTTCTTC
CASSQDLSGGIYNEQFF
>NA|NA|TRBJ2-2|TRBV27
TGTGCCAGCATGACCCAGACAAACACCGGGGAGCTGTTTTTT
CASMTQTNTGELFF
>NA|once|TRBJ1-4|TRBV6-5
TGTGCCAGCAGTTACGGGGGTTACTCTAATGAAAAACTGTTTTTT
CASSYGGYSNEKLFF
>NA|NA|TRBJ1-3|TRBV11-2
TGTGCCAGCAGCTTAGGAGAAGGGCGGGGAAACACCATATATTTT
CASSLGEGRGNTIYF
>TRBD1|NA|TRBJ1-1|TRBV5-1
TGCGCCAGCAGCCTAGGCCCGGGACAGCCTGAAACTGAAGCTTTCTTT
CASSLGPGQPETEAFF
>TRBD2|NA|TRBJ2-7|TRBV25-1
TGTGCCAGCAGTGGCGGGACTAGCGGGAGTCCACGAGAGCGGGGGCAGTACTTC
CASSGGTSGSPRERGQYF
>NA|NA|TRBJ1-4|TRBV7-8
TGTGCCAGCAGCTTAGGGGCCCAGAGATCAACTAATGAAAAACTGTTTTTT
CASSLGAQRSTNEKLFF
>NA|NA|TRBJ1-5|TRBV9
TGTGCCAGCAGCGTAGCTGGGGGGCCCCAGCATTTT
CASSVAGGPQHF
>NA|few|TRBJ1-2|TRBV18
TGTGCCAGCTCTCCCGAAAACTATGGCTACACCTTC
CASSPENYGYTF
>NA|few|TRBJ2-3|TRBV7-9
TGTGCCACATCCCAGGCGGTAGTAGACCCAGATACGCAGTATTTT
CATSQAVVDPDTQYF
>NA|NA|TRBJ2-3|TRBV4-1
TGCGCCAGCAGCCTCCCCCCCGGGCCTACGCAGTATTTT
CASSLPPGPTQYF
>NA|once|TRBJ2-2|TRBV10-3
TGTGCCATCAGTGAGTCGAACGGGAATCAGGTTCCCGGGGAGCTGTTTTTT
CAISESNGNQVPGELFF
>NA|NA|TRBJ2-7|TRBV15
TGTGCCACCAGCAGAGTTAGACGCGAGCAGTACTTC
CATSRVRREQYF
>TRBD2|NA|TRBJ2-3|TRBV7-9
TGTGCCAGCAGCTTATTGCCCAGCGGGAGGACAGATACGCAGTATTTT
CASSLLPSGRTDTQYF
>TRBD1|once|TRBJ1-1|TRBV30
TGTGCCTGGAGTGTGAAGGACAGGGCTTCTGCTTTCTTT
CAWSVKDRASAFF
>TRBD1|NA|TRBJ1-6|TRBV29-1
TGCAGCGTTTCCTCGGGGCAGGGGGGGTCACCCCTCCACTTT
CSVSSGQGGSPLHF
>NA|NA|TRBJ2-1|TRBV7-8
TGTGCCAGCAGGGACTCGTTATACAATGAGCAGTTCTTC
CASRDSLYNEQFF
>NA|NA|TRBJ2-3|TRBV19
TGTGCCAGTAGTATGGGGGGGGCAGGTGCAGATACGCAGTATTTT
CASSMGGAGADTQYF
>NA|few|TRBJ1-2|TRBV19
TGTGCCAGTAGTATAGATGTCGGGGTTCAGGGCTATGGCTACACCTTC
CASSIDVGVQGYGYTF
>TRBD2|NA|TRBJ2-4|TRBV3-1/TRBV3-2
TGTGCCAGCAGCAAAGACCCCATGGGGAGGGATCAGTACTTC
CASSKDPMGRDQYF
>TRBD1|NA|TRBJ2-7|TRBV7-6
TGTGCCAGCAGCCCTACGACAGGGGGGGCCTACGAGCAGTACTTC
CASSPTTGGAYEQYF
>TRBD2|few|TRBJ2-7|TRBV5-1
TGCGCCAGCAGCTTGGGGGGACTAGCGAAATACGAGCAGTACTTC
CASSLGGLAKYEQYF
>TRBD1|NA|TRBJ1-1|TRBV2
TGTGCCAGCAGTGAAGCCCCGACAGGGATCACTGAAGCTTTCTTT
CASSEAPTGITEAFF
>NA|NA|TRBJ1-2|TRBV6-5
TGTGCCAGCAGCTGGACAGAATACTATGGCTACACCTTC
CASSWTEYYGYTF
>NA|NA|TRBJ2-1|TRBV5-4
TGTGCCAGCAGCTTGGACGCAGGGCCCTACAATGAGCAGTTCTTC
CASSLDAGPYNEQFF
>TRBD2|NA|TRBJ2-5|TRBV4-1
TGCGCCAGCAGCCGGGGACTAGCGGGGGCGACGCAGACCCAGTACTTC
CASSRGLAGATQTQYF
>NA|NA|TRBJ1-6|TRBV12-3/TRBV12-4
TGTGCCAGCAGTTTAGGGGGACCCCTCCACTTT
CASSLGGPLHF